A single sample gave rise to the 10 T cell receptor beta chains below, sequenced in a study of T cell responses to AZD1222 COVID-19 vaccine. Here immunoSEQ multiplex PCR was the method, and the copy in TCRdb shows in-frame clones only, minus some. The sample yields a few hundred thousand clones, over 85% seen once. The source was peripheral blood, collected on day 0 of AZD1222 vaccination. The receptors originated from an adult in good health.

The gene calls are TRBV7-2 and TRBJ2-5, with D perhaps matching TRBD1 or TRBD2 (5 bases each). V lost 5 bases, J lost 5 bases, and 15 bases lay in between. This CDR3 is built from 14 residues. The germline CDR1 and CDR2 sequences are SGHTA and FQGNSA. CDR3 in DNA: TGTGCCAGCAGCCGGGGTGGGGCCGGGGAGACCCAGTACTTC. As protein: CASSRGGAGETQYF.

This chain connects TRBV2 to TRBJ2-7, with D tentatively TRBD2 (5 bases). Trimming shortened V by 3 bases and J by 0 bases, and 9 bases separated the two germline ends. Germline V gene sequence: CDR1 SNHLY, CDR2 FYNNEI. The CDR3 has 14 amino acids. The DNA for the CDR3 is TGTGCCAGCAGTGACTGGAGGTCCTCCTACGAGCAGTACTTC. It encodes CASSDWRSSYEQYF.

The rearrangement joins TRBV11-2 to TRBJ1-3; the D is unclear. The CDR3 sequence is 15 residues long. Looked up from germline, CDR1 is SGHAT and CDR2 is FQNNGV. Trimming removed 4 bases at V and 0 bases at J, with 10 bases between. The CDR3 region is CASSSPHVSGNTIYF. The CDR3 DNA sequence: TGTGCCAGCAGCTCCCCCCATGTCTCTGGAAACACCATATATTTT.

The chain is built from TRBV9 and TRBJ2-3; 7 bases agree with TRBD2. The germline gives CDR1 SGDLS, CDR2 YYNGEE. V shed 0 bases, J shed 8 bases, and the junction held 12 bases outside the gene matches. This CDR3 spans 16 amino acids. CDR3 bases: TGTGCCAGCAGCGTAGGTGGAGCGGGGCCCATTAGTACGCAGTATTTT. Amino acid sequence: CASSVGGAGPISTQYF.

In nucleotides, the CDR3 is TGTGCCAGTAGTATTAGGGTAGCGGGGTCTAAGGAGCAGTTCTTC. This encodes CASSIRVAGSKEQFF. The J gene is TRBJ2-1, the V gene TRBV19, with 8 bases that match TRBD2. V dropped 3 bases and J dropped 10; count of bases not matched to a gene: 11. This CDR3 is built from 15 residues. The germline gives CDR1 LNHDA, CDR2 SQIVND (reference sequence).

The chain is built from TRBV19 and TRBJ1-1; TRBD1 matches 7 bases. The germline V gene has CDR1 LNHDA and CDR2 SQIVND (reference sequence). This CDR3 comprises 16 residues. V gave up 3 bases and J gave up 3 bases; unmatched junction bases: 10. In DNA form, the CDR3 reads TGTGCCAGTAGTATGGGAACAGGGGTGAAGTACACTGAAGCTTTCTTT. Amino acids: CASSMGTGVKYTEAFF.

CDR3 region: CASSLTQGRLTYEQYF. The CDR3 coding sequence is TGCGCCAGCAGTCTGACACAGGGCAGGTTGACCTACGAGCAGTACTTC. This chain uses TRBV5-1 with TRBJ2-7; tentatively, D is TRBD1 (6 bases). The V end was cut by 5 bases, the J end by 2 bases, with 20 bases between. The CDR3 extends over 16 amino acids. The germline CDR1 and CDR2 sequences are SGHRS and YFSETQ.

CDR3 residues: CASSRTENEQYF. The DNA of the CDR3 is TGTGCCAGCAGTCGGACCGAGAACGAGCAGTACTTC. V and J are TRBV6-5 and TRBJ2-7, with D unclear. CDR3 length: 12 residues. Deletions cut 5 bases from V and 5 bases from J, with 10 bases between. CDR1 is MNHEY, CDR2 SVGAGI, per germline.

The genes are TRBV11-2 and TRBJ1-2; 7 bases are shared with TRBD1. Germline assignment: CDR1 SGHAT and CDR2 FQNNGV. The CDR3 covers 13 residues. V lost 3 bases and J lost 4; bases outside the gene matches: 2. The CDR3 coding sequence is TGTGCCAGCAGCTTTCGGGACAGCTATGGCTACACCTTC. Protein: CASSFRDSYGYTF.

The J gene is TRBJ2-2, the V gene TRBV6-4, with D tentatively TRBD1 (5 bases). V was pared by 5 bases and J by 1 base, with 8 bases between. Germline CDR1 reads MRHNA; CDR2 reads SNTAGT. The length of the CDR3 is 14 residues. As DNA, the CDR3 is TGTGCCAGCAGTCCACAGGAGAACACCGGGGAGCTGTTTTTT. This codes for CASSPQENTGELFF.